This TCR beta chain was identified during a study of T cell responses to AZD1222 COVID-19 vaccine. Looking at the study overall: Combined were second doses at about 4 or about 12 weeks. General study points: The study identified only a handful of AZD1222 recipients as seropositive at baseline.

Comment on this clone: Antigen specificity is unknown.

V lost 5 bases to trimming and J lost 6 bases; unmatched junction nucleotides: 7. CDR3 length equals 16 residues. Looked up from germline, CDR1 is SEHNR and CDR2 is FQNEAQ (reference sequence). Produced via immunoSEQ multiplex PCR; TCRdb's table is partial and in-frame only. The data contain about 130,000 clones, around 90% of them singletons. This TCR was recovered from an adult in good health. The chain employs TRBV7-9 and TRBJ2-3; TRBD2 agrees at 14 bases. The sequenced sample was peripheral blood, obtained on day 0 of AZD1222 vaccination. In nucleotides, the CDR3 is TGTGCCAGCAGCGCCGGGACTAGCGGGAGAGGGGATACGCAGTATTTT. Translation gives CASSAGTSGRGDTQYF. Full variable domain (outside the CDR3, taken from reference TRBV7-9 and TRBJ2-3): DTGVSQNPRHKITKRGQNVTFRCDPISEHNRLYWYRQTLGQGPEFLTYFQNEAQLEKSRLLSDRFSAERPKGSFSTLEIQRTEQGDSAMYLCASSAGTSGRGDTQYFGPGTRLTVL.